The 10 T cell receptor beta chains listed next were all sequenced from one sample in a study of blood T cell repertoires in COVID-19. The data were produced by immunoSEQ multiplex PCR, yet TCRdb's version contains in-frame clones alone and is incomplete. The sample carries more than 400,000 clones, about 90% recorded once. The sample taken for sequencing was PBMCs or T cells enriched from blood (not recorded which). The receptors here all came from a young woman who had recovered from COVID-19.

Note on this clone: A much more abundant neighbour one base away suggests this may be a read error. The chain links TRBV27 to TRBJ1-5; D is ambiguous. Germline V gene sequence: CDR1 MNHEY, CDR2 SMNVEV (reference sequence). V was trimmed by 3 bases and J by 5 bases, leaving 5 bases between them. The CDR3 is 12 amino acids. The DNA of the CDR3 is TGTGCCAGCAGTTTCGGGGATCAGCCCCAGCATTTT. This translates into CASSFGDQPQHF.

This clone has a handful of counts. This chain joins TRBV2 and TRBJ2-1; TRBD2 matches at 9 bases. The J segment lost 8 bases and the V segment lost 5 bases, leaving 7 bases of the junction unmatched. Germline CDR1 reads SNHLY; CDR2 reads FYNNEI. The CDR3 has 14 amino acids. In DNA form, the CDR3 reads TGTGCCAGCAGTAGAGGACTAGCGTCAGATGAGCAGTTCTTC. As protein: CASSRGLASDEQFF.

This sequence joins TRBV27 and TRBJ2-1; D call uncertain. With 5 bases removed from V and 0 bases from J, the gap between germline ends came to 11 bases. The CDR3 runs 15 residues. The germline gives CDR1 MNHEY, CDR2 SMNVEV (reference sequence). CDR3 nucleotides: TGTGCCAGCAGTAGCTCCTCGAGCTCCTACAATGAGCAGTTCTTC. It encodes CASSSSSSSYNEQFF.

The rearrangement links TRBV7-9 to TRBJ2-5; D possibly corresponds to TRBD2 (6 bases). With 5 bases removed from V and 1 base from J, the gap between germline ends came to 23 bases. The germline V gene encodes CDR1 SEHNR and CDR2 FQNEAQ (reference sequence). This CDR3 has 18 amino acids. The CDR3 is CASSPGAGNSLFQETQYF. CDR3 sequence (DNA): TGTGCCAGCAGCCCCGGCGCGGGGAACTCTTTATTCCAAGAGACCCAGTACTTC.

In its sample, this clone was seen once. The limits of the CDR3 on the DNA are not certain, so only TCRdb's listed CDR3 is given. Other DNA sequences in this specimen translate into the identical CDR3. CDR3: CASSKVGGGSYNEQFF. The gene calls are TRBV21-1 and TRBJ2-1; TRBD2, the table's D call, was not compared with the DNA. TRBV21-1 is marked as a pseudogene. The CDR3 is 16 residues long, ends included.

This chain uses TRBV30 with TRBJ2-2; no clear D. CDR3 size: 13 residues. CDR1 is GTSNPN and CDR2 is SVGIG in the germline V gene (reference sequence). Deletions cut 5 bases from V and 2 bases from J, with 9 bases between. The CDR3 is CAWDILNTGELFF. The CDR3 region has the DNA TGTGCCTGGGATATCCTCAACACCGGGGAGCTGTTTTTT.

This clone occurred once. The V gene is TRBV3-1 (or the pseudogene TRBV3-2), the J gene TRBJ1-3; 7 bases are shared with TRBD1. Germline V gives CDR1 LGHDT, CDR2 YNNKEL (reference sequence). J gave up 0 bases and V 6 bases, and 8 bases lay outside the gene matches. This CDR3 spans 16 amino acids. The CDR3 reads CASSFNTGASGNTIYF. The CDR3 DNA sequence: TGTGCCAGCAGTTTCAATACAGGGGCCTCTGGAAACACCATATATTTT.

The chain recombines TRBV30 with TRBJ1-1; TRBD1 aligns across 9 bases. Trimming cost V 5 bases and J 2 bases; bases outside gene matches: 6. Germline lookup yields CDR1 GTSNPN and CDR2 SVGIG (reference sequence). There are 14 residues in the CDR3. This CDR3 reads CAWGQGTPNTEAFF. The CDR3 DNA reads as TGTGCCTGGGGACAGGGGACCCCTAACACTGAAGCTTTCTTT.

This clone was picked up one time. The rearrangement joins TRBV5-1 to TRBJ1-2; TRBD1 aligns across 8 bases. CDR3 length: 14 residues. Trimming cost V 0 bases and J 8 bases; bases outside gene matches: 6. Germline CDR1 SGHRS, CDR2 YFSETQ. The CDR3, as DNA: TGCGCCAGCAGCTTGGTCCAGGGGGCGCAAGGCTACACCTTC. Protein sequence: CASSLVQGAQGYTF.

The count of this clone is one. V and J are TRBV3-1 (or the pseudogene TRBV3-2) and TRBJ1-3; D not resolved. This CDR3 is 14 amino acids long. V lost 4 bases and J lost 5, with 12 bases in between. Germline V CDR1 and CDR2: LGHDT, YNNKEL (reference sequence). CDR3 bases: TGTGCCAGCAGCCCCCAGGTAGGAAGAAACACCATATATTTT. It yields the protein CASSPQVGRNTIYF.